Listed below are T cell receptor beta chains from one sample, sequenced in a study of beta chain features in type 1 diabetes. Data came from immunoSEQ multiplex PCR; TCRdb stores just in-frame clones and leaves some out. This table has more than 150,000 clones, about an eighth appearing once. Sequenced sample: central memory CD4+ T cells from blood. The receptors originated from a woman between 18 and 29 years old in good health. Each CDR3 is given with its conserved first and last residue. D genes are given only for firm matches. The listing skips clone size in some rows; elsewhere it reads once, few, many or a size class.

>.|.|TRBV7-2|TRBJ2-1
CASSSAGIGYNEQFF
TGTGCCAGCAGCTCAGCCGGGATAGGCTACAATGAGCAGTTCTTC
>TRBD1|few|TRBV28|TRBJ1-5
CAGRTGVSQPQHF
TGTGCCGGACGGACAGGGGTAAGTCAGCCCCAGCATTTT
>TRBD1|.|TRBV2|TRBJ1-1
CARGDRGRRAFF
TGTGCCAGGGGGGACAGGGGGCGGCGAGCTTTCTTT
>TRBD1|few|TRBV5-1|TRBJ1-1
CASSGQGAPSTEAFF
TGCGCCAGCTCCGGACAGGGAGCCCCGAGCACTGAAGCTTTCTTT
>TRBD2|few|TRBV19|TRBJ2-7
CASSIKVAVGLAGEYEQYF
TGTGCCAGTAGTATAAAGGTTGCGGTTGGACTAGCGGGAGAGTACGAGCAGTACTTC
>TRBD1|few|TRBV28|TRBJ1-1
CAVATGDTEAFF
TGTGCCGTCGCTACAGGGGACACTGAAGCTTTCTTT
>TRBD1|few|TRBV29-1|TRBJ2-3
CSVDAGQGPDTQYF
TGCAGCGTTGACGCGGGACAGGGGCCAGATACGCAGTATTTT
>TRBD2|.|TRBV5-4|TRBJ2-5
CASSLSSGIQETQYF
TGTGCCAGCAGCTTGAGTAGCGGGATCCAAGAGACCCAGTACTTC
>TRBD2|.|TRBV28|TRBJ2-3
CASSPLQGLAASTDTQYF
TGTGCCAGCAGTCCACTACAAGGACTAGCGGCCAGCACAGATACGCAGTATTTT
>TRBD2|few|TRBV11-2|TRBJ2-1
CASSLATSGRGQQFF
TGTGCCAGCAGCTTAGCGACTAGCGGGAGAGGGCAGCAGTTCTTC
>.|many|TRBV5-1|TRBJ2-1
CASSLNLREQFF
TGCGCCAGCAGCTTGAACCTAAGAGAGCAGTTCTTC
>TRBD1|few|TRBV2|TRBJ2-5
CASSVLGTGGETQYF
TGTGCCAGCAGTGTTCTCGGGACAGGGGGAGAGACCCAGTACTTC
>TRBD2|.|TRBV5-4|TRBJ2-7
CASSSRTSGSYEQYF
TGTGCCAGCAGCTCAAGGACTAGCGGTTCCTACGAGCAGTACTTC
>TRBD2|.|TRBV13|TRBJ2-3
CASSLDGRVTDTQYF
TGTGCCAGCAGCTTAGACGGGAGGGTCACAGATACGCAGTATTTT
>TRBD2|many|TRBV10-2|TRBJ2-7
CASTATSGYYEQYF
TGCGCCAGCACTGCGACTAGCGGGTATTACGAGCAGTACTTC
>TRBD1|few|TRBV7-9|TRBJ2-7
CASSLAAGDRGSEQYF
TGTGCCAGCAGCTTAGCGGCCGGGGACAGGGGGTCCGAGCAGTACTTC
>.|few|TRBV7-8|TRBJ2-7
CASSFNRVREQYF
TGTGCCAGCAGCTTTAACAGGGTTCGAGAGCAGTACTTC
>TRBD1|few|TRBV30|TRBJ1-5
CAWSPRGDQPQHF
TGTGCCTGGTCCCCCAGGGGGGATCAGCCCCAGCATTTT
>TRBD2|few|TRBV6-1|TRBJ2-7
CASSETWTSGRYEQYF
TGTGCCAGCAGTGAAACCTGGACTAGCGGGCGCTACGAGCAGTACTTC
>TRBD1|many|TRBV29-1|TRBJ2-1
CSGTMLGQGYVHEQFF
TGCAGCGGAACCATGCTGGGACAGGGTTATGTCCATGAGCAGTTCTTC
>TRBD1|few|TRBV7-9|TRBJ2-5
CASSPWTGQWETQYF
TGTGCCAGCAGCCCTTGGACAGGGCAGTGGGAGACCCAGTACTTC
>TRBD2|few|TRBV25-1|TRBJ2-1
CASSDRGLTNEQFF
TGTGCCAGCAGTGATCGGGGACTAACCAATGAGCAGTTCTTC
>.|.|TRBV7-2|TRBJ2-5
CASSLGLFFGGTQETQYF
TGTGCCAGCAGCTTGGGATTGTTCTTTGGAGGGACGCAAGAGACCCAGTACTTC
>.|few|TRBV5-1|TRBJ1-1
CASSLSMSLNTEAFF
TGCGCCAGCAGCTTATCTATGTCCCTGAACACTGAAGCTTTCTTT
>TRBD1|.|TRBV5-1|TRBJ1-2
CASTSTGSSYGYTF
TGCGCCAGCACCTCGACAGGGTCCTCCTATGGCTACACCTTC
>TRBD1|few|TRBV2|TRBJ1-5
CASRGGQGLGQPQHF
TGTGCCAGCAGAGGGGGACAGGGGTTAGGTCAGCCCCAGCATTTT
>.|.|TRBV6-6|TRBJ2-5
CASSKGPTETQYF
TGTGCCAGCAGTAAGGGGCCCACGGAGACCCAGTACTTC
>.|few|TRBV29-1|TRBJ2-7
CSVAEEGVSYEQYF
TGCAGCGTTGCCGAGGAGGGAGTCTCCTACGAGCAGTACTTC
>TRBD1|.|TRBV7-2|TRBJ2-4
CASSWGQGDIQYF
TGTGCCAGCAGCTGGGGACAGGGGGACATTCAGTACTTC
>.|.|TRBV9|TRBJ2-3
CASSARQGPDTQYF
TGTGCCAGCAGCGCGCGGCAGGGTCCAGATACGCAGTATTTT
>TRBD2|few|TRBV28|TRBJ2-5
CASNGASGTRETQYF
TGTGCCAGCAACGGGGCTAGCGGGACCCGAGAGACCCAGTACTTC
>.|.|TRBV7-9|TRBJ2-1
CASSSDFRSYNEQFF
TGTGCCAGCAGCTCCGACTTCCGCTCCTACAATGAGCAGTTCTTC
>TRBD2|.|TRBV5-1|TRBJ2-7
CASSLLASGSRSYEQYF
TGCGCCAGCAGCTTGCTGGCTAGCGGGTCCCGCTCCTACGAGCAGTACTTC
>.|.|TRBV25-1|TRBJ2-1
CASSPPAGLGEQFF
TGTGCCAGCAGTCCCCCGGCGGGATTGGGTGAGCAGTTCTTC
>TRBD2|few|TRBV15|TRBJ2-4
CATSRGGLAGTLAKNIQYF
TGTGCCACCAGCAGAGGAGGACTAGCGGGGACACTAGCCAAAAACATTCAGTACTTC
>.|.|TRBV20-1|TRBJ2-3
CSARDERTQYF
TGCAGTGCTAGAGATGAGCGGACGCAGTATTTT
>.|.|TRBV5-4|TRBJ1-1
CASSLPGLNTEAFF
TGTGCCAGCAGCCTGCCAGGGTTGAACACTGAAGCTTTCTTT
>.|few|TRBV7-2|TRBJ2-2
CASSSQTGELFF
TGTGCCAGCAGCTCACAAACCGGGGAGCTGTTTTTT
>.|few|TRBV30|TRBJ1-2
CAWSYSYGYTF
TGTGCCTGGAGTTACAGCTATGGCTACACCTTC
>.|.|TRBV27|TRBJ2-7
CASRRTGGGEQYF
TGTGCCAGCAGGAGGACAGGAGGGGGCGAGCAGTACTTC
>TRBD1|.|TRBV13|TRBJ1-2
CASSLGNRGRISSHYGYTF
TGTGCCAGCAGCTTAGGGAACAGGGGGCGAATCTCTAGTCACTATGGCTACACCTTC
>.|few|TRBV7-9|TRBJ1-2
CASTEGGANYGYTF
TGTGCCAGCACGGAGGGGGGGGCCAACTATGGCTACACCTTC
>TRBD2|few|TRBV7-2|TRBJ2-1
CASSSGTWNEQFF
TGTGCCAGCAGCAGCGGGACCTGGAATGAGCAGTTCTTC
>.|few|TRBV5-1|TRBJ2-1
CASSFGQGGNEQFF
TGCGCCAGCAGCTTCGGCCAGGGTGGCAATGAGCAGTTCTTC
>.|few|TRBV28|TRBJ1-2
CASSLSTGGYTF
TGTGCCAGCAGTTTATCCACCGGGGGCTACACCTTC
>TRBD1|.|TRBV5-4|TRBJ2-7
CASSMGQGLSSYEQYF
TGTGCCAGCAGCATGGGACAGGGGCTTAGTTCCTACGAGCAGTACTTC
>TRBD1|few|TRBV6-6|TRBJ1-1
CASSYIEQGAPEAFF
TGTGCCAGCAGTTATATAGAACAGGGGGCGCCTGAGGCTTTCTTT
>TRBD2|few|TRBV11-1|TRBJ2-1
CASSQGTRVEQFF
TGTGCCAGCAGCCAAGGGACTAGGGTCGAGCAGTTCTTC
>.|.|TRBV5-1|TRBJ2-5
CASSRRGDGQETQYF
TGCGCCAGCAGCCGCAGGGGGGACGGCCAAGAGACCCAGTACTTC